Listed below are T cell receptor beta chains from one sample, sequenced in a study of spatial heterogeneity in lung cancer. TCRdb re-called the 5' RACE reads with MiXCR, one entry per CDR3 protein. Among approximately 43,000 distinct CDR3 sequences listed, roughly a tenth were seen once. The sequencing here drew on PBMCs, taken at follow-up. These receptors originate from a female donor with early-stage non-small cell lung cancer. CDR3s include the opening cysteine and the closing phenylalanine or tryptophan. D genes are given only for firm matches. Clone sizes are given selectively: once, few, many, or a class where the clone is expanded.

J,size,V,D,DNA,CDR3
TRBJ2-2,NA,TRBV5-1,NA,TGCGCCAGCAGCGCGGCAACAGGGGGGGCCGGGGAGCTGTTTTTT,CASSAATGGAGELFF
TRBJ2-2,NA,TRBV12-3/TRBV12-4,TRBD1,TGTGCCAGCAGTTTAAGGACAGGAGATTACACCGGGGAGCTGTTTTTT,CASSLRTGDYTGELFF
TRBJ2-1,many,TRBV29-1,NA,TGCAGCGTTGAACGGCAGGGAGGTGAGCAGTTCTTC,CSVERQGGEQFF
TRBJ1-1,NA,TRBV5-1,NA,TGCGCCAGCAGCTGGGGCGGCAGGTTCTTGGCTGAAGCTTTCTTT,CASSWGGRFLAEAFF
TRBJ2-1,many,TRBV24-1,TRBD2,TGTGCCACCAGTGACGGGGCTAGCGGGGGTCCGTACAATGAGCAGTTCTTC,CATSDGASGGPYNEQFF
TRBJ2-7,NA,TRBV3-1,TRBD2,TGTGCCAGCAGCCAAGAATGGGCGGGGGGCCTTCCTGGCGAGCAGTACTTC,CASSQEWAGGLPGEQYF
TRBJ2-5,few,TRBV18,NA,TGTGCCAGCTCACCATCCAGGGAAGAGACCCAGTACTTC,CASSPSREETQYF
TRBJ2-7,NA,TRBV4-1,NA,TGCGCCAGCAGCCAAGTAGAACAGAGCCTTTACGAGCAGTACTTC,CASSQVEQSLYEQYF
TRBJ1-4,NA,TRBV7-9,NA,TGTGCCAGCAGCTTAAAATTGGGGCAGACAGGCCCTAATGAAAAACTGTTTTTT,CASSLKLGQTGPNEKLFF
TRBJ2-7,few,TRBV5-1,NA,TGCGCCAGCAGCTTCGACGGGACCTACGAGCAGTACTTC,CASSFDGTYEQYF
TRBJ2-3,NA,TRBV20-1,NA,TGCAGTCCCTCGTCGGGGCTAGCAAGCACAGATACGCAGTATTTT,CSPSSGLASTDTQYF
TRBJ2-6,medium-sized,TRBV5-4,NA,TGTGCCAGCAGCTTGGGCCCCGCATCTGGGGCCAACGTCCTGACTTTC,CASSLGPASGANVLTF
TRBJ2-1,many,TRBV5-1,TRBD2,TGCGCCAGCAGCTTTATCAGCGGGAGAGGGAATGAGCAGTTCTTC,CASSFISGRGNEQFF
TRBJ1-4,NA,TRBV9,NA,TGTGCCAGCAGCTACAGGTTATCGGGACACGACGAAAAACTGTTTTTT,CASSYRLSGHDEKLFF
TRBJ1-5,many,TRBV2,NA,TGTGCCAGCAGGGGTCAGGTCCAGCCCCAGCATTTT,CASRGQVQPQHF
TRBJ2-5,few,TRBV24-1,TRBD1,TGTGCCACCAGTGACACAGGGGGGAAAGAGACCCAGTACTTC,CATSDTGGKETQYF
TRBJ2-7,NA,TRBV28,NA,TGTGCCAGCAGTTCAATCCCCTACGAGCAGTACTTC,CASSSIPYEQYF
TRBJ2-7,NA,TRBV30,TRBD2,TGTGCCTGGGACTACCTGGGGGGGTACGAGCAGTACTTC,CAWDYLGGYEQYF
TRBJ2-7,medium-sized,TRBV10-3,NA,TGTGCCATCAGGGGCAACGAGGGGGGCGGCGAGCAGTACTTC,CAIRGNEGGGEQYF
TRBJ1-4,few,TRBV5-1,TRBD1,TGCGCCAGCAGCTTGGGAACAGGGGCCACGCTGTTAACTGAAAAACTGTTTTTT,CASSLGTGATLLTEKLFF
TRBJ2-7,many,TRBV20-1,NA,TGCAGTGCTAGAATCTTGGAATTTGAGCAGTACTTC,CSARILEFEQYF
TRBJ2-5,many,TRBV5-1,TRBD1,TGCGCCAGCAGCTTCGAGGGACAGCAAGAGACCCAGTACTTC,CASSFEGQQETQYF
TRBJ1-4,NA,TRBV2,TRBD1,TGTGCCAGCAGTGAAGGAGGGACAGGGGGGGCTTTT,CASSEGGTGGAF
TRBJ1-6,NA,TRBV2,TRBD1,TGTGCCAGCACAGGGGGCACGTCACCCCTCCACTTT,CASTGGTSPLHF
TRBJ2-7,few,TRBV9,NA,TGTGCCAGCAGCGTAGATGAGGGGGGGCCCTACGAGCAGTACTTC,CASSVDEGGPYEQYF
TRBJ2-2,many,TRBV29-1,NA,TGCAGCGCCTCTCATCCGACCGGGCCCGGGTACACCGGGGAGCTGTTTTTT,CSASHPTGPGYTGELFF
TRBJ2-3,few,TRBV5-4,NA,TGTGCCAGCAGCTTGTACGAGGGGACGAATACGCAGTATTTT,CASSLYEGTNTQYF
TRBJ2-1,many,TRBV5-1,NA,TGCGCCAGCAGCTCTACCGCAGGGGTCCATGAGCAGTTCTTC,CASSSTAGVHEQFF